This T cell receptor (beta chain) was captured in a study of breast tumors, draining lymph nodes, adjacent tissues (dated by TCRdb to the mid-2010s). Describing the broader study: The study compared TCR beta repertoires across tumor, adjacent nontumor tissue and axillary lymph nodes from breast cancer patients. The study aimed to assess the relationships and possible T-cell exchange between tumor, surrounding tissue and draining lymph node repertoires in human breast cancer.

Sequencing was performed on an Illumina HiSeq 2000. TCR beta chain libraries were generated by multiplex PCR amplification. High-throughput sequencing was used to analyze the amplified TCR beta chain products. TCRdb itself trimmed the public reads at Q25 with fastp, ran MiXCR and retained productive beta chains. Rows merge per CDR3 protein into single entries with the most common DNA and genes. This sample lists 150,000 to 200,000 distinct CDR3 sequences; 33% were detected once. Around 3.5% of the sample lies in the top ten. The lymph node samples were taken from the axillary draining lymph nodes of breast cancer patients. Summary of the overall study and its limitations: Tumor T-cell repertoires showed less diversity than lymph node repertoires and more diversity than nontumor tissue repertoires, and tumor T-cell repertoires showed preferential V and J gene usage. Tumor and nontumor tissue repertoires were found to be significantly more similar in luminal-like than in basal-like breast cancer. The data were considered consistent with the idea that most tumor T cells come from the lymph node and then expand in tumor tissue. Rather than being directly demonstrated, the conclusion that tumor T cells originate in lymph nodes was presented as consistent with a hypothesis.

Compared with germline, V lacks 4 bases and J lacks 6 bases; bases without a gene match: 11. The CDR3 covers 16 residues, taking in both the cysteine and the phenylalanine. Here the CDR3 DNA is all that survives: 48 bases in frame from base 1. The germline V gene (reference sequence) specifies LNHNV as CDR1 and YYDKDF as CDR2. At least ten counts were recorded for this clonotype. The target of this receptor is not known. No much larger clone exists at a distance of one base, and base qualities are not known. This TCR came from a female donor with breast cancer. Some clones in this sample may be carry-over from other donors' samples. The rearrangement joined TRBV15 to TRBJ2-3; 9 bases in between match TRBD2. The sample consisted of axillary lymph node tissue. The encoded CDR3 is CATSKILAGAGDTQYF. In nucleotides, the sequence is TGTGCCACCAGCAAAATCTTAGCGGGGGCCGGGGATACGCAGTATTTT.